Shown below are 9 T cell receptor beta chains from a single sample sequenced in a study of blood T cells in healthy people across ages. Then a second PCR, running roughly 7 to 11 cycles, was carried out with a sample-barcoded 5' primer and a J-beta primer mix. Each CDR3 protein is one row after TCRdb ran MiXCR on the 5' RACE reads. The table shows around 900,000 distinct CDR3 sequences, with 29% occurring only once. The source material was blood. The receptors come from a woman aged 80 or over in good health.

At least ten counts were recorded for this clonotype. The CDR3 DNA sequence: TGTGCCAGCAGTTGGGGGACTAGCACAGATACGCAGTATTTT. Translated: CASSWGTSTDTQYF. The rearrangement uses TRBV6-1 and TRBJ2-3; the D gene is possibly TRBD2 (6 bases). The length of the CDR3 is 14 residues. The V gene's germline CDR1 is MNHNS and CDR2 SASEGT. With 5 bases removed from V and 0 bases from J, the gap between germline ends came to 9 bases.

This clonotype appeared many times. The chain combines TRBV12-3 or TRBV12-4 with TRBJ2-2, with unresolved D. The CDR3 is 14 residues long. The V gene lost 7 bases and the J gene lost 3 bases, with 12 bases spanning the gap. CDR3: CASTRRAYTGELFF. Here the CDR3 DNA reads TGTGCCAGCACCCGCCGGGCATACACCGGGGAGCTGTTTTTT.

The J gene is TRBJ2-5, the V gene TRBV7-2; the match to TRBD2 covers 9 bases. This CDR3 is built from 16 residues. The V and J ends lost 3 bases and 2 bases, in that order; junction bases with no gene match: 7. Germline V CDR1 and CDR2: SGHTA, FQGNSA. In DNA form, the CDR3 reads TGTGCCAGCAGCTTCCGGCGAGCGGGGGGACAAGAGACCCAGTACTTC. Its protein is CASSFRRAGGQETQYF.

This clonotype was picked up many times. The chain uses TRBV5-1 and TRBJ2-7; D gene ambiguous. The CDR3 contains 12 residues. Trimming removed 8 bases at V and 1 base at J, with 10 bases between. Germline V CDR1 and CDR2: SGHRS, YFSETQ. The CDR3 nucleotides read TGCGCCAGGAAGAATTGGTCCTACGAGCAGTACTTC. Its protein is CARKNWSYEQYF.

This clonotype was seen ten or more times. The chain carries TRBV20-1 and TRBJ2-1; D unclear. The germline V and J ends were trimmed by 3 bases and 0 bases, with 12 bases remaining between them. This CDR3 is 15 amino acids long. CDR1 and CDR2 from the germline V gene are DFQATT and SNEGSKA (reference sequence). In DNA, the CDR3 is TGCAGTGCTAGGGCTCATGGGATCTCCTACAATGAGCAGTTCTTC. Translated: CSARAHGISYNEQFF.

This clonotype was picked up many times. This chain links TRBV3-1 with TRBJ2-7; D unresolved. Trimming removed 2 bases from V and 0 bases from J, with 11 bases in between. This CDR3 is 15 amino acids long. Germline assignment: CDR1 LGHDT and CDR2 YNNKEL (reference sequence). In nucleotides, the CDR3 is TGTGCCAGCAGCCAACCGGCAGCCCTCTCCTACGAGCAGTACTTC. This translates into CASSQPAALSYEQYF.

A word on this clonotype: One base away lies a much larger clone, so this may be a sequencing read error. The rearrangement joins TRBV12-3 or TRBV12-4 to TRBJ2-1, with D possibly matching TRBD2 (5 bases). CDR3 length equals 14 residues. The CDR3 DNA reads TGTGCCAGCAGTCGGGGTTCTACCTACAATGAGCGGTTCTTC. Translating it yields CASSRGSTYNERFF.

In the case of this clonotype: This clone may be a read error of a much larger clone one base away. The chain links TRBV12-3 or TRBV12-4 to TRBJ2-3, with 11 bases identical to TRBD2. With V trimmed by 6 bases and J by 4 bases, 6 bases remained unmatched. The CDR3 has 15 residues. As DNA, the CDR3 is TGTGCCAGCAGGAGACTAGCGGGGATCGCAGATACGCAGTATTTT. The encoded protein is CASRRLAGIADTQYF.

In this sample, this clonotype turned up once. This chain uses TRBV20-1 with TRBJ2-7; 9 nucleotides match TRBD2. Trimming at V came to 6 bases and at J to 7 bases, leaving 13 bases not matched to a gene. Germline CDR1 is DFQATT and CDR2 is SNEGSKA (reference sequence). This CDR3 region has 14 residues. In DNA, the CDR3 is TGCAGTGCAATAGCGGGGGCCGTTACGAATGAGCAGTACTTC. It yields the protein CSAIAGAVTNEQYF.